This T cell receptor (beta chain) was documented in a study of blood T cells in healthy people across ages. Study findings and constraints: Getting older went along with TCR beta diversity per million T cells dropping roughly linearly.

This clonotype was detected only a few times. Its antigen is currently unknown. Donation came from healthy Caucasian individuals in Russia who were aged 6 to 90. Whenever a sample was processed, at least 6.5 million PBMCs were isolated. Samples each yielded at least 6 micrograms of total RNA. CDR1 is DFQATT and CDR2 is SNEGSKA in the germline V gene (reference sequence). The ends lost 4 bases at V and 7 bases at J; junction bases unmatched: 7. The CDR3 length is 14 residues. PCR was performed a second time for about 6 to 12 cycles using a sample-barcoded 5' primer and a J-beta primer mix. A single record per CDR3 protein comes from TCRdb applying MiXCR to the 5' RACE reads. The sample has about a million distinct CDR3 sequences; just over 50% are singletons.

The material sequenced was blood. The chain recombines TRBV20-1 with TRBJ2-1, with TRBD2 matching 10 bases. The source is a woman aged 55 to 70 in good health. As DNA, the CDR3 is TGCAGTGCTAAAGCGGGAGGGCCGGCGAATGAGCAGTTCTTC. This codes for CSAKAGGPANEQFF.